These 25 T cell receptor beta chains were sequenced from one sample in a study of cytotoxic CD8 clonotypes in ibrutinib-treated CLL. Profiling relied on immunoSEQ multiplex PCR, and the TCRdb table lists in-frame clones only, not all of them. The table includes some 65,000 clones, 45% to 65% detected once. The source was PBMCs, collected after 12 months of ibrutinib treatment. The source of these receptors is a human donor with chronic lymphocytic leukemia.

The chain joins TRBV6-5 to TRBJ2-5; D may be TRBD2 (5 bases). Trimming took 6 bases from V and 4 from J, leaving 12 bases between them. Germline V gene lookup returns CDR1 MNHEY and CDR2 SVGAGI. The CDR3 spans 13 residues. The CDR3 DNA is TGTGCCAGCAGCAGTCGGGGAAGAGAGACCCAGTACTTC. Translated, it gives CASSSRGRETQYF.

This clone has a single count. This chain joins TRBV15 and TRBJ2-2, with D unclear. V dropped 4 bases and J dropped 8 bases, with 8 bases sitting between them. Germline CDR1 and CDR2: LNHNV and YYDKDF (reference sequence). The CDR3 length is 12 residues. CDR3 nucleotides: TGTGCCACCAGCACCAGTTGGGGGGAGCTGTTTTTT. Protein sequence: CATSTSWGELFF.

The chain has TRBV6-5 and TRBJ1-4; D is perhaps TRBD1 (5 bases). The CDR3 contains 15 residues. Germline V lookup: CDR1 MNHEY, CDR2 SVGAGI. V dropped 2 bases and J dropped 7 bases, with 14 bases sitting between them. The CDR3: CASSYRGGGGEKLFF. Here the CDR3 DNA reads TGTGCCAGCAGTTACAGGGGAGGTGGTGGTGAAAAACTGTTTTTT.

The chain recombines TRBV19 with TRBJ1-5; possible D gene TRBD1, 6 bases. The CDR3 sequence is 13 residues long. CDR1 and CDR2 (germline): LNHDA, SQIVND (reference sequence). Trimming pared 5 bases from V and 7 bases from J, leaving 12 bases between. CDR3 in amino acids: CASSQGWRQPQHF. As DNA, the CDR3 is TGTGCCAGTAGTCAGGGGTGGCGGCAGCCCCAGCATTTT.

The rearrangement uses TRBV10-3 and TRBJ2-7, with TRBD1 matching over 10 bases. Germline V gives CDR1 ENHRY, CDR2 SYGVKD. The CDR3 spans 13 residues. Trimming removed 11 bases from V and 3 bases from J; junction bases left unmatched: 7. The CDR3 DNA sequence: TGTGCCTCAGGGACAGGGGTATTCTACGAGCAGTACTTC. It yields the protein CASGTGVFYEQYF.

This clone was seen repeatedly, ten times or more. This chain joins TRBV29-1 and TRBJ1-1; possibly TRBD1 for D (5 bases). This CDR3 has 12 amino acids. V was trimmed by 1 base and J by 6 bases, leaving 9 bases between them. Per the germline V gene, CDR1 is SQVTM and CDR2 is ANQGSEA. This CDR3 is CSVEAVGPEAFF. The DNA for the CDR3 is TGCAGCGTTGAAGCTGTGGGACCTGAAGCTTTCTTT.

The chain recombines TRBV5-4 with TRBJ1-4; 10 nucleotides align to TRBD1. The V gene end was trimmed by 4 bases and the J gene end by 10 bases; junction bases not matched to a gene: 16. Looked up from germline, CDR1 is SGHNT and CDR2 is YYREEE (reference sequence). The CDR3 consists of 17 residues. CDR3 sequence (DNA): TGTGCCAGCAGCAGGAATGCTCCGGGACAGGGGACGTTAAAACTGTTTTTT. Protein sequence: CASSRNAPGQGTLKLFF.

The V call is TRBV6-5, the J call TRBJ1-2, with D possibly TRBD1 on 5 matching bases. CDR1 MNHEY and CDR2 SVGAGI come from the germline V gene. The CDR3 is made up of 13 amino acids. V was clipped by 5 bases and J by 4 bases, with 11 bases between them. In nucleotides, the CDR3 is TGTGCCAGCAGTGTGACAGAATTCTATGGCTACACCTTC. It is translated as CASSVTEFYGYTF.

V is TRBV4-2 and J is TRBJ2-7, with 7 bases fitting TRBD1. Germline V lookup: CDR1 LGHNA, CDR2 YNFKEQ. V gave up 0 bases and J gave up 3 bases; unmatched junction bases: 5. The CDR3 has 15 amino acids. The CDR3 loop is CASSQDRDSFYEQYF. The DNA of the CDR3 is TGTGCCAGCAGCCAAGATCGGGACAGTTTCTACGAGCAGTACTTC.

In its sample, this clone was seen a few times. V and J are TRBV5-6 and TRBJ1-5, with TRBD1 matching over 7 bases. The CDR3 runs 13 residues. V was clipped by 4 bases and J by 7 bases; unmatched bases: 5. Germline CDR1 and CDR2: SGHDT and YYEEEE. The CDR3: CASSRQGGQPQHF. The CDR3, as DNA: TGTGCCAGCAGCCGACAGGGCGGGCAGCCCCAGCATTTT.

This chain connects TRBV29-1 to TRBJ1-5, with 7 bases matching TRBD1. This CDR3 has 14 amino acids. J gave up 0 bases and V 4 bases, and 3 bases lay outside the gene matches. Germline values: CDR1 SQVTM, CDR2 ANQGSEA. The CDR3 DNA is TGCAGCGTTGGGGGACAGTCTAGCAATCAGCCCCAGCATTTT. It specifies CSVGGQSSNQPQHF.

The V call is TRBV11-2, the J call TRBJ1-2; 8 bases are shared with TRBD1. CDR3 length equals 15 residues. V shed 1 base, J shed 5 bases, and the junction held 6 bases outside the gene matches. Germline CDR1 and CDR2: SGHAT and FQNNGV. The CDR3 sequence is CASSLVRTGLYGYTF. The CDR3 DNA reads TGTGCCAGCAGCTTAGTTAGGACAGGGCTTTATGGCTACACCTTC. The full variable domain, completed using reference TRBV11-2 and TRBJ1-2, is EAGVAQSPRYKIIEKRQSVAFWCNPISGHATLYWYQQILGQGPKLLIQFQNNGVVDDSQLPKDRFSAERLKGVDSTLKIQPAKLEDSAVYLCASSLVRTGLYGYTFGSGTRLTVV.

The CDR3 sequence: CASSPTGGQGYTF. The CDR3 nucleotides are TGTGCCAGCTCACCTACAGGGGGCCAAGGCTACACCTTC. V and J are TRBV18 and TRBJ1-2; TRBD1 matches at 9 bases. Germline values: CDR1 KGHSH, CDR2 LQKENI. J lost 8 bases, V lost 3 bases, and 4 bases had no gene match. The CDR3 runs to 13 residues.

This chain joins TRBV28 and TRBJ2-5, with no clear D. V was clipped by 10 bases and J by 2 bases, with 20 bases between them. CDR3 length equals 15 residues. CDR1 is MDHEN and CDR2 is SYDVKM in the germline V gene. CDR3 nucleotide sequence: TGTGCCACCAGCCTCGGGCGACTGACTCAAGAGACCCAGTACTTC. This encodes CATSLGRLTQETQYF. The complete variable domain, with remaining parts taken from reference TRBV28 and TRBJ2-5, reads DVKVTQSSRYLVKRTGEKVFLECVQDMDHENMFWYRQDPGLGLRLIYFSYDVKMKEKGDIPEGYSVSREKKERFSLILESASTNQTSMYLCATSLGRLTQETQYFGPGTRLLVL.

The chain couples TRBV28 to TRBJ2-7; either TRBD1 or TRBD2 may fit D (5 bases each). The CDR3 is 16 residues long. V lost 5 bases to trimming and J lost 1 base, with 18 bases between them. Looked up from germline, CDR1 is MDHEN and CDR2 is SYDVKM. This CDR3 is CASSAPGAGWSYEQYV. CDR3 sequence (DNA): TGTGCCAGCAGTGCTCCCGGGGCAGGTTGGTCCTACGAGCAGTACGTC.

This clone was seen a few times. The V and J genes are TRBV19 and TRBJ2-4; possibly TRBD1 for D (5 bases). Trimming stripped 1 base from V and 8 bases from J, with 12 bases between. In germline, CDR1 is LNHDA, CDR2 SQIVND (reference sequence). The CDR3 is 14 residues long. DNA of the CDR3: TGTGCCAGTAGTATAGGGTTAACCAGGGACATTCAGTACTTC. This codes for CASSIGLTRDIQYF.

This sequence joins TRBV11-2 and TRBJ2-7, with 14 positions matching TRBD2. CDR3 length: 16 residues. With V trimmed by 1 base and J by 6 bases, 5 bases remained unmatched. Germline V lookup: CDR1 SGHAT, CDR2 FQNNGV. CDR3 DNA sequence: TGTGCCAGCAGCTTAGGACTAGCGGGAGGGATCGGCGAGCAGTACTTC. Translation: CASSLGLAGGIGEQYF.

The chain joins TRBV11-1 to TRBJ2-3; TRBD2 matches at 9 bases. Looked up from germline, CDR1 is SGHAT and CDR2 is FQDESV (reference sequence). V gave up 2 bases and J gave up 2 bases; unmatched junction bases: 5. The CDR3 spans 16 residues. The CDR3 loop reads CASSLSSGGSTDTQYF. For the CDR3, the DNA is TGTGCCAGCAGCTTAAGTAGCGGGGGATCCACAGATACGCAGTATTTT.

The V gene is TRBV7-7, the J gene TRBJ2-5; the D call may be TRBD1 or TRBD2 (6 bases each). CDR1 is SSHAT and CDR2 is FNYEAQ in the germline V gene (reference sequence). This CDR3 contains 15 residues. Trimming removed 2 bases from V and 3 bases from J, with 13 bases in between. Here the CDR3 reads CASSLFWGAKETQYF. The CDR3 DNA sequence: TGTGCCAGCAGCTTATTTTGGGGGGCGAAAGAGACCCAGTACTTC. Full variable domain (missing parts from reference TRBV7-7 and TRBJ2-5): GAGVSQSPRYKVTKRGQDVTLRCDPISSHATLYWYQQALGQGPEFLTYFNYEAQPDKSGLPSDRFSAERPEGSISTLTIQRTEQRDSAMYRCASSLFWGAKETQYFGPGTRLLVL.

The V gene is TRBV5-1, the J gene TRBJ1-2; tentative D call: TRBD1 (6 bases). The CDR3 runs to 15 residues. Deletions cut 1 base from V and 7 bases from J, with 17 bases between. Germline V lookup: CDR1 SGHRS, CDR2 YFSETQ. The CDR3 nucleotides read TGCGCCAGCAGCTTGCGGTCCGAGGGGGAGGGTGGCTACACCTTC. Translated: CASSLRSEGEGGYTF.

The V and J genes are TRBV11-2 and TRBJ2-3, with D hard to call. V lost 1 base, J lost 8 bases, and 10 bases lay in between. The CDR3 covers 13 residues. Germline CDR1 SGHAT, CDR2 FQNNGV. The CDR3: CASSLGAQLTQYF. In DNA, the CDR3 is TGTGCCAGCAGCTTAGGCGCACAGCTTACGCAGTATTTT.

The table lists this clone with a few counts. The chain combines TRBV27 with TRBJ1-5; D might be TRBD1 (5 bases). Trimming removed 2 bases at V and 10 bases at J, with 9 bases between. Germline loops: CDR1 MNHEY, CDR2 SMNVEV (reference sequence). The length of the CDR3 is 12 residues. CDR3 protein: CASSLIGGPQHF. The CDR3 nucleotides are TGTGCCAGCAGTTTAATTGGGGGACCCCAGCATTTT.

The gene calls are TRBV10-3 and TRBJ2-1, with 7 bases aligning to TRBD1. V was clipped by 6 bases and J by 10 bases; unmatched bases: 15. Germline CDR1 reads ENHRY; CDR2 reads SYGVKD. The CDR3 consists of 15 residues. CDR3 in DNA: TGTGCCATCAGGTCTAGACAGGGAAGCTCGGCCGAGCAGTTCTTC. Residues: CAIRSRQGSSAEQFF.

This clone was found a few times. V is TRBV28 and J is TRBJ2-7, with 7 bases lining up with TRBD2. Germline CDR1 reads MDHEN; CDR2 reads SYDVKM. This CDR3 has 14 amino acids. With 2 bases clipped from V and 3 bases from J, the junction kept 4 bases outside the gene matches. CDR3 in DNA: TGTGCCAGCAGTTTAGCGGGAGCGGTCTACGAGCAGTACTTC. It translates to CASSLAGAVYEQYF.

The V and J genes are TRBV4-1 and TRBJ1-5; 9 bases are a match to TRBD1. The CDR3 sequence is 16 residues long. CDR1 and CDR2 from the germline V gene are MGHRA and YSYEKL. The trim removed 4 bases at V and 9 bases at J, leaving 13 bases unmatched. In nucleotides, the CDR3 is TGCGCCAGCAGCCCCAAAGGGGACAGGGCCCCGATGCCCCAGCATTTT. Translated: CASSPKGDRAPMPQHF.